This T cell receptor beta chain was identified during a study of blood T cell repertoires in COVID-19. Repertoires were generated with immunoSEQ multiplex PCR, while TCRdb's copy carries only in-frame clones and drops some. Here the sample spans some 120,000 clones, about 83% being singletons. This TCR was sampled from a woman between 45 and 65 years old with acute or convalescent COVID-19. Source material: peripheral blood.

CDR3 amino acids: CASSPIGINEQFF. The DNA of the CDR3 is TGTGCCAGCAGCCCGATCGGGATAAATGAGCAGTTCTTC. V usage is TRBV9 and J usage is TRBJ2-1; tentatively, D is TRBD2 (5 bases). Germline CDR1 and CDR2: SGDLS and YYNGEE. The CDR3 spans 13 residues. Trimming took 4 bases from V and 7 from J, leaving 12 bases between them.